Presented here are 19 T cell receptor beta chains from one specimen sequenced in a study of CD8 T cells in ankylosing spondylitis. TCRdb re-called the 5' RACE reads with MiXCR, one entry per CDR3 protein. The sample consists of about 270,000 distinct CDR3 sequences, roughly 32% of them appearing once. Sequenced: blood, either unsorted or a sorted T cell fraction (not recorded which). The receptors shown here come from a male donor with ankylosing spondylitis or in good health (not recorded which).

This chain joins TRBV6-1 and TRBJ2-5, with 14 nucleotides matching TRBD2. J was trimmed by 2 bases and V by 3 bases; bases with no gene match: 8. Germline V CDR1 and CDR2: MNHNS, SASEGT. The CDR3 extends over 18 amino acids. The CDR3 loop is CASSEGLAGADPQETQYF. CDR3 DNA sequence: TGTGCCAGCAGTGAGGGACTAGCGGGGGCGGACCCTCAAGAGACCCAGTACTTC.

The CDR3: CASSLRASGTNTGELFF. Here the CDR3 DNA reads TGTGCCAGCAGCTTGAGGGCTAGCGGGACGAACACCGGGGAGCTGTTTTTT. The rearrangement uses TRBV5-6 and TRBJ2-2; TRBD2 agrees at 9 bases. The CDR3 is 17 residues long. Germline-derived CDR1 and CDR2 are SGHDT and YYEEEE. The junction had 4 bases not matched to a gene; V was cut back by 1 base and J by 0 bases.

This clonotype has just a few counts. The chain is built from TRBV12-3 or TRBV12-4 and TRBJ2-1; TRBD1 matches 11 bases. Losses at the gene ends were 5 bases for V and 9 bases for J; bases not matched to a gene: 6. The CDR3 extends over 14 amino acids. The CDR3 sequence is CASSRGTGGGEQFF. CDR3 nucleotides: TGTGCCAGCAGTAGGGGGACAGGGGGTGGTGAGCAGTTCTTC.

The J gene is TRBJ1-1, the V gene TRBV11-2; D is perhaps TRBD1 (5 bases). The CDR3 totals 14 residues. Germline loops: CDR1 SGHAT, CDR2 FQNNGV. V lost 5 bases to trimming and J lost 4 bases, with 14 bases between them. The CDR3 loop reads CASSPGRLSTEAFF. The CDR3 coding sequence is TGTGCCAGCAGCCCGGGACGCCTGTCCACTGAAGCTTTCTTT.

The V and J genes are TRBV7-2 and TRBJ2-3; no definite D call. This CDR3 is 15 amino acids long. The V gene lost 1 base and the J gene lost 5 bases, with 13 bases spanning the gap. Germline loops: CDR1 SGHTA, CDR2 FQGNSA. This CDR3 is CASSLGQLGVDTQYF. In DNA, the CDR3 is TGTGCCAGCAGCTTAGGCCAGCTTGGGGTAGATACGCAGTATTTT.

This clonotype was observed at least ten times. In DNA, the CDR3 is TGCAGCGTTGAAGACAGGGATCGAGCCTACAATGAGCAGTTCTTC. Amino acids: CSVEDRDRAYNEQFF. The V and J genes are TRBV29-1 and TRBJ2-1; D possibly corresponds to TRBD1 (5 bases). Germline V gene lookup returns CDR1 SQVTM and CDR2 ANQGSEA. This CDR3 region has 15 residues. V was trimmed by 0 bases and J by 2 bases, leaving 11 bases between them.

This clonotype was counted between two and nine times. The rearrangement joins TRBV5-6 to TRBJ2-5; D possibly corresponds to TRBD1 (5 bases). The germline gives CDR1 SGHDT, CDR2 YYEEEE. The CDR3 sequence is 13 residues long. V lost 0 bases and J lost 5, with 8 bases in between. This CDR3 is CASSLAGMETQYF. The CDR3 region has the DNA TGTGCCAGCAGCTTGGCAGGGATGGAGACCCAGTACTTC.

The CDR3 region has the DNA TGTGCCAGCAGCCGGAACCGGGCTGGCTACACCTTC. Translated: CASSRNRAGYTF. The V gene is TRBV12-3 or TRBV12-4, the J gene TRBJ1-2; D unresolved. This CDR3 is built from 12 residues. V lost 6 bases and J lost 7, with 12 bases in between.

This chain joins TRBV6-5 and TRBJ1-5, with 7 bases matching TRBD1. V lost 2 bases and J lost 1; bases outside the gene matches: 5. The CDR3 is 16 residues long. Germline values: CDR1 MNHEY, CDR2 SVGAGI. The CDR3 DNA follows: TGTGCCAGCAGTTACCAAGAGGGGGCAAGCAATCAGCCCCAGCATTTT. This sequence encodes CASSYQEGASNQPQHF.

The chain recombines TRBV4-1 with TRBJ1-1, with D uncertain. CDR3 length: 16 residues. V dropped 6 bases and J dropped 4 bases, with 21 bases sitting between them. CDR1 and CDR2 (germline): MGHRA, YSYEKL. The CDR3 spells CASRTFGPGEGTEAFF. In nucleotides, the CDR3 is TGCGCCAGCAGGACCTTTGGACCCGGGGAAGGCACTGAAGCTTTCTTT.

This clonotype was detected ten times or more. The V call is TRBV20-1, the J call TRBJ2-6, with D perhaps matching TRBD1 (6 bases). This CDR3 is built from 17 residues. The V end was cut by 0 bases, the J end by 0 bases, with 12 bases between. Per the germline V gene, CDR1 is DFQATT and CDR2 is SNEGSKA (reference sequence). The CDR3 nucleotides read TGCAGTGCTAGAGATCGCAGGGGACACTCTGGGGCCAACGTCCTGACTTTC. Amino acid sequence: CSARDRRGHSGANVLTF.

The rearrangement joins TRBV20-1 to TRBJ1-1; the D gene is possibly TRBD1 (5 bases). From germline, CDR1 is DFQATT and CDR2 SNEGSKA (reference sequence). The CDR3 is 13 residues long. The V end was cut by 6 bases, the J end by 4 bases, with 15 bases between. CDR3 region: CSADSQLTTEAFF. CDR3 nucleotides: TGCAGTGCAGACAGCCAGCTGACCACTGAAGCTTTCTTT.

The chain couples TRBV12-3 or TRBV12-4 to TRBJ2-3; D unresolved. V was shortened by 6 bases and J by 4 bases, with 8 bases between the two germline ends. There are 12 residues in the CDR3. The CDR3 DNA sequence: TGTGCCAGCAGACTTATTGCAGATACGCAGTATTTT. Residues: CASRLIADTQYF.

This chain uses TRBV6-5 with TRBJ2-1; TRBD1 matches 9 bases. The CDR3 is 14 residues long. The ends lost 3 bases at V and 9 bases at J; junction bases unmatched: 6. Germline V gives CDR1 MNHEY, CDR2 SVGAGI. CDR3 in DNA: TGTGCCAGCAGTTATGACAGGGGGATGACTGAGCAGTTCTTC. This translates into CASSYDRGMTEQFF.

The chain combines TRBV20-1 with TRBJ2-7; 7 positions match TRBD1. From germline, CDR1 is DFQATT and CDR2 SNEGSKA (reference sequence). The CDR3 covers 11 residues. For the CDR3, the DNA is TGCAGACCGACAGGGTCCTACGAGCAGTACTTC. Its translation: CRPTGSYEQYF.

This clonotype was seen a few times. The J gene is TRBJ2-6, the V gene TRBV6-4; 9 nucleotides align to TRBD1. Germline lookup yields CDR1 MRHNA and CDR2 SNTAGT. The CDR3 loop spans 22 amino acids. V lost 2 bases, J lost 0 bases, and 17 bases stayed unmatched. CDR3 loop: CASSDPLTGTGIIFSGANVLTF. CDR3 coding DNA: TGTGCCAGCAGTGACCCCTTGACCGGGACAGGGATAATATTCTCTGGGGCCAACGTCCTGACTTTC.

The chain is built from TRBV20-1 and TRBJ2-7; 13 bases are shared with TRBD2. Germline trimming cut 8 bases from V and 4 bases from J; bases unmatched to any gene: 5. CDR3 size: 13 residues. Germline V CDR1 and CDR2: DFQATT, SNEGSKA (reference sequence). CDR3 in amino acids: CSTGTSGVYEQYF. CDR3 sequence (DNA): TGCAGTACCGGGACTAGCGGGGTATACGAGCAGTACTTC.

This clonotype was detected ten times or more. The chain employs TRBV6-5 and TRBJ1-1, with TRBD1 identical over 8 bases. V lost 5 bases and J lost 5; bases outside the gene matches: 10. The germline V gene encodes CDR1 MNHEY and CDR2 SVGAGI. The CDR3 runs to 15 residues. The CDR3 here is CASSKGTGGGTEAFF. The CDR3 DNA reads TGTGCCAGCAGTAAGGGGACAGGAGGTGGGACTGAAGCTTTCTTT.

The chain has TRBV4-2 and TRBJ1-1; a weak D match, TRBD1 (6 bases). The V end lost 0 bases, the J end lost 11 bases, and 19 bases lay between the germline ends. This CDR3 comprises 15 residues. In germline, CDR1 is LGHNA, CDR2 YNFKEQ. The CDR3 nucleotides read TGTGCCAGCAGCCAAGAGCAAGGACCCAGGGGCCAGGCTTTCTTT. As protein: CASSQEQGPRGQAFF.